The next 11 T cell receptor beta chains were all read from a single sample in a study of liver allograft versus peripheral blood T cells. Study details: Transplanted-liver and recipient peripheral blood T cell receptor repertoires were compared.

Via MiXCR, TCRdb re-called the reads, giving one row per CDR3 protein. The sample holds approximately 10,000 distinct CDR3 sequences, under 20% seen once. Receptor source: a human patient who had a liver transplant. A share of the T cells may be of graft donor origin.

This clonotype showed up just a few times. The chain recombines TRBV5-4 with TRBJ2-1; D remains ambiguous. The germline V gene has CDR1 SGHNT and CDR2 YYREEE (reference sequence). The CDR3 sequence is 14 residues long. V was trimmed by 0 bases and J by 5 bases, leaving 9 bases between them. CDR3 DNA sequence: TGTGCCAGCAGCTTGGATCCGGAGAACAATGAGCAGTTCTTC. It is translated as CASSLDPENNEQFF.

This chain joins TRBV7-2 and TRBJ1-6, with D maybe TRBD1 (6 bases). This CDR3 is built from 14 residues. V gave up 4 bases and J gave up 10 bases, with 14 bases separating them. CDR1 and CDR2 (germline): SGHTA, FQGNSA. The CDR3: CASSYAGESSPLHF. The DNA for the CDR3 is TGTGCCAGCAGCTATGCAGGGGAGAGCTCACCCCTCCACTTT. The full variable domain, rest sourced from reference TRBV7-2 and TRBJ1-6, is GAGVSQSPSNKVTEKGKDVELRCDPISGHTALYWYRQSLGQGLEFLIYFQGNSAPDKSGLPSDRFSAERTGGSVSTLTIQRTQQEDSAVYLCASSYAGESSPLHFGNGTRLTVT.

Relative to its sample, this clonotype is medium-sized. V and J are TRBV18 and TRBJ1-1; D is unclear. V was clipped by 3 bases and J by 1 base, with 12 bases between them. Germline CDR1 KGHSH, CDR2 LQKENI. CDR3 length equals 15 residues. DNA of the CDR3: TGTGCCAGCTCACCCTCCCGGCGGGGGAACACTGAAGCTTTCTTT. As protein: CASSPSRRGNTEAFF.

This clonotype is medium-sized within its sample. The chain is built from TRBV18 and TRBJ1-4, with D maybe TRBD1 (6 bases). The CDR3 loop spans 16 amino acids. Deletions cut 2 bases from V and 5 bases from J, with 15 bases between. Germline V lookup: CDR1 KGHSH, CDR2 LQKENI. The CDR3 is CASSPVPGGANEKLFF. In nucleotides, the CDR3 is TGTGCCAGCTCACCAGTACCCGGGGGCGCAAATGAAAAACTGTTTTTT.

By share of the sample, this clonotype is medium-sized (0.01 to 0.1%). This chain uses TRBV6-6 with TRBJ1-1, with a possible D match to TRBD1 (5 bases). This CDR3 spans 14 amino acids. The germline V gene has CDR1 MNHNY and CDR2 SVGAGI (reference sequence). V dropped 5 bases and J dropped 4 bases, with 14 bases sitting between them. CDR3 amino acids: CASSARQSTTEAFF. CDR3 nucleotides: TGTGCCAGCAGTGCCCGACAGAGTACCACTGAAGCTTTCTTT.

This clonotype turned up a few times. The chain joins TRBV5-6 to TRBJ2-1, with 8 bases fitting TRBD2. The CDR3 is 15 residues long. The V segment lost 1 base and the J segment 5 bases; nucleotides outside the gene matches: 5. The germline CDR1 and CDR2 sequences are SGHDT and YYEEEE. This chain's CDR3 is CASSLPGLVNNEQFF. The CDR3 coding sequence is TGTGCCAGCAGCTTGCCGGGACTAGTCAACAATGAGCAGTTCTTC.

The CDR3 nucleotides read TGTGCCAGTAGTACCACGACAGGGAGAGAGACCCAGTACTTC. Translating it yields CASSTTTGRETQYF. V usage is TRBV19 and J usage is TRBJ2-5; 7 bases line up with TRBD1. CDR3 length: 14 residues. Germline trimming cut 4 bases from V and 4 bases from J; bases unmatched to any gene: 6. Looked up from germline, CDR1 is LNHDA and CDR2 is SQIVND (reference sequence).

By frequency in the sample, this clonotype is medium-sized. The chain has TRBV19 and TRBJ1-1; TRBD1 might be the D (5 bases). V dropped 8 bases and J dropped 1 base, with 14 bases sitting between them. The CDR3 is made up of 14 amino acids. CDR1 and CDR2 (germline): LNHDA, SQIVND (reference sequence). The CDR3 sequence is CASGSWDPNTEAFF. The CDR3 DNA follows: TGTGCCAGTGGTTCCTGGGACCCGAACACTGAAGCTTTCTTT.

On this clonotype: This may be a read error: a much more frequent sequence differs by one nucleotide. The chain links TRBV6-6 to TRBJ2-7; D not resolved. Per the germline V gene, CDR1 is MNHNY and CDR2 is SVGAGI (reference sequence). The CDR3 runs to 14 residues. V was trimmed by 5 bases and J by 5 bases, leaving 16 bases between them. CDR3 in DNA: TGTGCCAGCAGTCCGCCGGGCTCCAAACACGAGCAGTACTTC. Translation gives CASSPPGSKHEQYF.

In its sample, this clonotype ranks as medium-sized (0.01 to 0.1%). The rearrangement joins TRBV7-2 to TRBJ1-2, with 10 bases lining up with TRBD1. The CDR3 has 15 residues. Germline trimming cut 1 base from V and 6 bases from J; bases unmatched to any gene: 5. CDR1 is SGHTA, CDR2 FQGNSA, per germline. CDR3 nucleotides: TGTGCCAGCAGCTTAGTCTCGGGACAGGGGAATGGCTACACCTTC. This encodes CASSLVSGQGNGYTF.

V gene TRBV19 combines with J gene TRBJ2-1, with 16 bases aligning to TRBD2. This CDR3 spans 17 amino acids. With 1 base clipped from V and 9 bases from J, the junction kept 6 bases outside the gene matches. Germline V gives CDR1 LNHDA, CDR2 SQIVND (reference sequence). The CDR3 is CASSIGGTSGGATEQFF. The CDR3 coding sequence is TGTGCCAGTAGTATAGGTGGGACTAGCGGGGGGGCCACTGAGCAGTTCTTC.